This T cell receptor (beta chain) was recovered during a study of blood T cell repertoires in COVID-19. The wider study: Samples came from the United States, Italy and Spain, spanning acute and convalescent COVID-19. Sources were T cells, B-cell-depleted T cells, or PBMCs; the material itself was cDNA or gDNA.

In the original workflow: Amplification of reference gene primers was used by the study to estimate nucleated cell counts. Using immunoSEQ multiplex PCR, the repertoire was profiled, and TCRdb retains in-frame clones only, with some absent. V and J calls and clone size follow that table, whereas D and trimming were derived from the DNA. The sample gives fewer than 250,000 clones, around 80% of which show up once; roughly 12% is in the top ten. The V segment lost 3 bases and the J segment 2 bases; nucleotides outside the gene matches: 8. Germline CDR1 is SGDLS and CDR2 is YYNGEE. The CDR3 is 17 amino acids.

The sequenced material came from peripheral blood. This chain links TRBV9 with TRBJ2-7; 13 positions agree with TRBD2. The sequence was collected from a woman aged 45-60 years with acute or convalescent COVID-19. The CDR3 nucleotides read TGTGCCAGCAGCGGACTAGCGGGAGGAGGAAAAGCCTACGAGCAGTACTTC. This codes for CASSGLAGGGKAYEQYF.